By sample share, the clone carrying this T cell receptor beta chain is medium-sized (0.01 to 0.1%). V was pared by 4 bases and J by 3 bases, with 13 bases between. CDR1 SGHRS and CDR2 YFSETQ come from the germline V gene. There are 15 residues in the CDR3. This sample is part of a study of graft-versus-host responses after intestinal transplantation. Study background: Transplant recipients had multivisceral, liver-intestinal, or isolated intestinal grafts. Points from the study as a whole: Early after transplant, HvG declines were associated with peak levels of circulating GvH clones. Elevated graft-versus-host to host-versus-graft clonal ratios in allografts were recorded for patients with graft-donor T cell macrochimerism.

Assay used: immunoSEQ multiplex PCR; TCRdb lists only in-frame clones, some missing. Of approximately 2,500 clones detected, 25% to 30% appear once; the ten largest clones hold about 5.5%. The receptor's source is a human patient who was an organ donor for intestinal transplantation. Sequencing used alloreactive CD4+ T cells from a mixed lymphocyte reaction culture, obtained before transplantation. The subset is: CFSE-low proliferating T cells sorted from approximately 6-day pre-transplant mixed lymphocyte reaction (GvH or HvG direction). V gene TRBV5-1 combines with J gene TRBJ2-2, with D perhaps matching TRBD1 (6 bases). CDR3 sequence reads: CASSPGTPDTGELFF. DNA of the CDR3: TGCGCCAGCAGCCCCGGGACACCGGACACCGGGGAGCTGTTTTTT.